Below, 20 T cell receptor beta chains from the same sample are listed, as sequenced in a study of T cells in Graves' hyperthyroidism and ophthalmopathy. Template material for amplifying TCR beta CDR3 regions consisted of RNA transcripts. A set of HTBI primers served as the primers for a first-round RT-PCR of the TCR CDR3. TCRdb analysed the multiplex PCR reads with MiXCR anew, one entry per CDR3 protein. The repertoire holds a few hundred thousand distinct CDR3 sequences, with roughly 13% as singletons. Sequences were obtained from blood. Receptors were obtained from a woman between 40 and 55 years old with Graves' ophthalmopathy.

This chain joins TRBV3-1 and TRBJ1-3; D is ambiguous. Germline CDR1 is LGHDT and CDR2 is YNNKEL (reference sequence). Deletions cut 6 bases from V and 2 bases from J, with 8 bases between. This CDR3 has 13 residues. The CDR3 sequence is CASRAGAGNTIYF. The DNA for the CDR3 is TGTGCCAGCAGAGCGGGAGCTGGAAACACCATATATTTT.

This clonotype was seen more than once but under ten times. The chain uses TRBV5-1 and TRBJ1-3; unclear D gene. The CDR3 length is 14 residues. Germline CDR1 reads SGHRS; CDR2 reads YFSETQ. Deletions cut 4 bases from V and 0 bases from J, with 8 bases between. Written as DNA, the CDR3 is TGCGCCAGCAGCCCATCAAACTCTGGAAACACCATATATTTT. The encoded protein is CASSPSNSGNTIYF.

The table lists this clonotype with many counts. J is TRBJ2-7 and V is TRBV28; tentative D call: TRBD2 (5 bases). The CDR3 is made up of 16 amino acids. Germline CDR1 is MDHEN and CDR2 is SYDVKM. V was trimmed by 5 bases and J by 2 bases, leaving 19 bases between them. CDR3 loop: CASSLPGINPPYEQYF. CDR3 sequence (DNA): TGTGCCAGCAGTCTCCCGGGGATAAATCCCCCCTACGAGCAGTACTTC.

This clonotype was counted ten times or more. The chain combines TRBV6-1 with TRBJ2-1, with 9 positions matching TRBD2. After removal of 3 bases from V and 7 bases from J, the junction contained 7 bases not matched to a gene. In germline, CDR1 is MNHNS, CDR2 SASEGT. This CDR3 has 15 amino acids. The CDR3 DNA follows: TGTGCCAGCAGTGATTTACTAGCGGGCAGGAATGAGCAGTTCTTC. Its translation: CASSDLLAGRNEQFF.

The V and J genes are TRBV6-1 and TRBJ2-7, with D unclear. The CDR3 totals 12 residues. V lost 4 bases, J lost 2 bases, and 6 bases lay in between. Per the germline V gene, CDR1 is MNHNS and CDR2 is SASEGT. The CDR3 protein is CASSVPTYEQYF. CDR3 nucleotide sequence: TGTGCCAGCAGTGTACCCACCTACGAGCAGTACTTC.

The rearrangement links TRBV20-1 to TRBJ2-7; TRBD2 matches at 13 bases. J gave up 9 bases and V 3 bases, and 11 bases lay outside the gene matches. Germline CDR1 is DFQATT and CDR2 is SNEGSKA (reference sequence). This CDR3 comprises 15 residues. The CDR3 protein is CSARAGLAGVSPQYF. For the CDR3, the DNA is TGCAGTGCTAGGGCCGGACTAGCGGGAGTTTCCCCGCAGTACTTC.

This clonotype was recorded many times. This rearrangement joins TRBV11-3 to TRBJ2-5, with 8 nucleotides matching TRBD2. Germline V gene lookup returns CDR1 SGHNT and CDR2 YENEEA. V shed 5 bases and J 5 bases; nucleotides not matched to a gene: 1. This CDR3 has 12 amino acids. The CDR3 DNA reads as TGTGCCAGCAGCCGGGAGGGGGAGACCCAGTACTTC. It yields the protein CASSREGETQYF. The entire variable domain, with the rest obtained from reference TRBV11-3 and TRBJ2-5, is as follows: EAGVVQSPRYKIIEKKQPVAFWCNPISGHNTLYWYLQNLGQGPELLIRYENEEAVDDSQLPKDRFSAERLKGVDSTLKIQPAELGDSAVYLCASSREGETQYFGPGTRLLVL.

This clonotype was seen ten or more times. The CDR3 is CSASWTEAFF. The CDR3, as DNA: TGCAGTGCTAGTTGGACTGAAGCTTTCTTT. The chain uses TRBV20-1 and TRBJ1-1; D gene uncertain. V dropped 3 bases and J dropped 5 bases, with 4 bases sitting between them. The CDR3 sequence is 10 residues long. Germline V gene lookup returns CDR1 DFQATT and CDR2 SNEGSKA (reference sequence).

This clonotype was seen at least ten times. The chain uses TRBV12-3 or TRBV12-4 and TRBJ2-1, with TRBD1 identical over 7 bases. The CDR3 has 15 amino acids. V was clipped by 3 bases and J by 8 bases; unmatched bases: 10. CDR3 sequence: CASSFPDSQGDEQFF. CDR3 DNA: TGTGCCAGCAGTTTTCCCGACTCCCAGGGGGATGAGCAGTTCTTC.

As to this clonotype: Being one base from a much bigger clone, this may be a read error. This sequence joins TRBV29-1 and TRBJ2-7; the D gene is possibly TRBD2 (6 bases). This CDR3 contains 13 residues. V was shortened by 6 bases and J by 0 bases, with 12 bases between the two germline ends. Germline V gene sequence: CDR1 SQVTM, CDR2 ANQGSEA. CDR3 nucleotides: TGCAGCGTCGGGGACTTACGCTCCTACGAGCAGTACTTC. The encoded protein is CSVGDLRSYEQYF.

This clonotype came up many times. The chain has TRBV20-1 and TRBJ2-7; TRBD2 aligns across 15 bases. The CDR3 totals 19 residues. From germline, CDR1 is DFQATT and CDR2 SNEGSKA (reference sequence). V lost 0 bases to trimming and J lost 3 bases; unmatched junction nucleotides: 12. The CDR3 reads CSARDPRTSGRAGFYEQYF. DNA of the CDR3: TGCAGTGCTAGAGATCCGAGGACTAGCGGGAGGGCCGGTTTCTACGAGCAGTACTTC.

This clonotype was picked up many times. V gene TRBV29-1 combines with J gene TRBJ2-7, with D possibly matching TRBD2 (7 bases). Looked up from germline, CDR1 is SQVTM and CDR2 is ANQGSEA. V was clipped by 1 base and J by 0 bases, with 16 bases between them. The length of the CDR3 is 16 residues. The CDR3: CSVEGHREGGSYEQYF. The CDR3 DNA reads as TGCAGCGTTGAAGGTCACAGGGAGGGGGGCTCCTACGAGCAGTACTTC.

The CDR3 region is CASSSVAGRVTDTQYF. CDR3 sequence (DNA): TGTGCCAGCAGCTCCGTCGCAGGGAGAGTGACAGATACGCAGTATTTT. The chain uses TRBV7-2 and TRBJ2-3; D may correspond to TRBD1 or TRBD2 (5 bases each). The CDR3 is made up of 16 amino acids. CDR1 is SGHTA and CDR2 is FQGNSA in the germline V gene. V lost 4 bases, J lost 3 bases, and 17 bases lay in between.

This clonotype has ten or more counts. The chain carries TRBV30 and TRBJ1-1, with 7 bases fitting TRBD1. This CDR3 region has 13 residues. Germline lookup yields CDR1 GTSNPN and CDR2 SVGIG (reference sequence). Losses at the gene ends were 3 bases for V and 1 base for J; bases not matched to a gene: 2. The CDR3 loop is CAWRGQANTEAFF. CDR3 in DNA: TGTGCCTGGAGAGGACAGGCGAACACTGAAGCTTTCTTT.

There are a few counts of this clonotype. The gene calls are TRBV5-1 and TRBJ2-2; 8 positions match TRBD2. The CDR3 length is 15 residues. The V gene's germline CDR1 is SGHRS and CDR2 YFSETQ. V shed 6 bases and J 0 bases; nucleotides not matched to a gene: 4. Written as DNA, the CDR3 is TGCGCCAGCACGGCGCGGGGGGCGAACACCGGGGAGCTGTTTTTT. This encodes CASTARGANTGELFF.

Ten or more counts support this clonotype. V and J are TRBV7-8 and TRBJ2-3; TRBD2 matches 10 bases. V was clipped by 5 bases and J by 4 bases; unmatched bases: 9. CDR1 is SGHVS, CDR2 FQNEAQ, per germline. This CDR3 contains 16 residues. The CDR3 protein is CASSPLAGVGPDTQYF. In DNA, the CDR3 is TGTGCCAGCAGCCCCCTAGCGGGAGTGGGCCCAGATACGCAGTATTTT.

The V gene is TRBV6-1, the J gene TRBJ2-2; 10 bases fit TRBD2. Germline CDR1 reads MNHNS; CDR2 reads SASEGT. The CDR3 consists of 16 residues. The J segment lost 7 bases and the V segment lost 0 bases, leaving 5 bases of the junction unmatched. This CDR3 is CASSEALAGDLGELFF. DNA for the CDR3: TGTGCCAGCAGTGAAGCGCTAGCGGGAGACCTCGGGGAGCTGTTTTTT.

The chain couples TRBV28 to TRBJ2-5; D unclear. Looked up from germline, CDR1 is MDHEN and CDR2 is SYDVKM. V was pared by 6 bases and J by 5 bases, with 13 bases between. The CDR3 is 13 residues long. The CDR3 nucleotides read TGTGCCAGCAGCCCAACCCCCGGGGAGACCCAGTACTTC. Amino acid sequence: CASSPTPGETQYF.

This clonotype occurred many times. The chain uses TRBV20-1 and TRBJ2-7; 8 nucleotides agree with TRBD1. The CDR3 consists of 13 residues. Per the germline V gene, CDR1 is DFQATT and CDR2 is SNEGSKA (reference sequence). V gave up 6 bases and J gave up 3 bases; unmatched junction bases: 7. The CDR3 region has the DNA TGCAGTGCCTGGACAGGGACGAACTACGAGCAGTACTTC. It specifies CSAWTGTNYEQYF.

This clonotype was recorded at least ten times. The rearrangement joins TRBV3-1 to TRBJ2-5, with D possibly being TRBD1 or TRBD2 (5 bases each). Looked up from germline, CDR1 is LGHDT and CDR2 is YNNKEL (reference sequence). Trimming stripped 3 bases from V and 2 bases from J, with 10 bases between. This CDR3 is built from 14 residues. This chain's CDR3 is CASSHRGRQETQYF. DNA of the CDR3: TGTGCCAGCAGCCACCGGGGCCGACAAGAGACCCAGTACTTC.